The rows below give T cell receptor beta chains drawn from one sample of a study of OX40 agonist ivuxolimab in advanced cancers. Some clones are missing from TCRdb's copy, which holds only in-frame ones; the method was immunoSEQ multiplex PCR. The data hold about 80,000 clones, with approximately 88% observed a single time. The sample in question was CD4+ or CD8+ T cells sorted from blood, obtained in a trial of the OX40 agonist ivuxolimab. These receptors were taken from an adult with an advanced solid tumor such as melanoma, head and neck, liver or kidney cancer. CDR3s include the opening cysteine and the closing phenylalanine or tryptophan. The D gene is left open where the match is weak. Not all rows give a size; the values are once, few, many and, for expanded clones, a class.

>NA|TRBV4-1|14|TRBJ2-1|NA
CASSQVLPNNEQFF
TGCGCCAGCAGCCAAGTCCTCCCTAACAATGAGCAGTTCTTC
>NA|TRBV15|14|TRBJ2-7|TRBD1
CATSRAGGIDEQYF
TGTGCCACCAGCAGAGCAGGGGGCATAGACGAGCAGTACTTC
>NA|TRBV10-3|14|TRBJ2-3|NA
CAIGGEASTDTQYF
TGTGCCATCGGGGGAGAAGCTAGCACAGATACGCAGTATTTT
>NA|TRBV7-9|13|TRBJ2-5|NA
CASSLGGEETQYF
TGTGCCAGCAGCTTAGGCGGGGAAGAGACCCAGTACTTC
>NA|TRBV6-1|15|TRBJ2-7|TRBD2
CASRSRLAGVYEQYF
TGTGCCAGCAGATCTCGACTAGCGGGGGTCTACGAGCAGTACTTC
>once|TRBV5-4|15|TRBJ2-5|NA
CASSPQGAGGETQYF
TGTGCCAGCAGCCCACAGGGGGCGGGGGGAGAGACCCAGTACTTC
>NA|TRBV4-1|20|TRBJ1-3|NA
CASSQAPLARQGSSGNTIYF
TGCGCCAGCAGCCAAGCTCCACTCGCCCGACAAGGGAGCTCTGGAAACACCATATATTTT
>NA|TRBV30|16|TRBJ2-1|TRBD2
CAWTGPSLAGEPEQFF
TGTGCCTGGACAGGGCCCTCCCTAGCGGGCGAGCCAGAGCAGTTCTTC
>NA|TRBV6-4|15|TRBJ2-3|TRBD2
CASSDVLAGVDTQYF
TGTGCCAGCAGTGACGTGCTAGCGGGAGTCGATACGCAGTATTTT
>NA|TRBV30|13|TRBJ2-7|NA
CAWRATSFYEQYF
TGTGCCTGGAGGGCGACAAGTTTTTACGAGCAGTATTTC
>once|TRBV5-4|15|TRBJ2-3|NA
CASSSLGGGTDTQYF
TGTGCCAGCAGCTCCTTGGGGGGAGGCACAGATACGCAGTATTTT
>NA|TRBV5-6|12|TRBJ2-2|NA
CASSLNTGELFF
TGTGCCAGCAGCCTGAACACCGGGGAGCTGTTTTTT
>NA|TRBV7-8|16|TRBJ2-7|NA
CASSLVGVQRGYEQYF
TGTGCCAGCAGCTTAGTGGGGGTCCAGAGGGGCTACGAGCAGTACTTC
>NA|TRBV19|13|TRBJ2-1|NA
CASRGGTAGEQFF
TGTGCCAGTAGAGGGGGGACAGCTGGTGAGCAGTTCTTC
>NA|TRBV9|16|TRBJ1-3|NA
CASSVGVALSGNTIYF
TGTGCCAGCAGCGTAGGGGTAGCTCTATCCGGAAACACCATATATTTT
>NA|TRBV30|12|TRBJ1-2|NA
CAWKGTDYGYTF
TGTGCCTGGAAGGGGACGGACTATGGCTACACCTTC
>once|TRBV4-1|18|TRBJ2-5|TRBD2
CASSQGSFRGREQETQYF
TGCGCCAGCAGCCAAGGTAGTTTTAGAGGGAGGGAACAAGAGACCCAGTACTTC
>NA|TRBV28|14|TRBJ2-7|TRBD2
CASITRGGSPEQYF
TGTGCCAGCATTACACGGGGAGGGAGTCCAGAGCAGTACTTC
>once|TRBV4-1|12|TRBJ2-7|NA
CASSQGQNEQYF
TGCGCCAGCAGCCAAGGGCAAAACGAGCAGTACTTC
>NA|TRBV21-1|12|TRBJ2-5|NA
CASSKDRPTRYF
TGTGCCAGCAGCAAAGACAGGCCCACGAGGTACTTC
>NA|TRBV5-1|16|TRBJ2-5|TRBD2
CASSSGLAGVGETQYF
TGCGCCAGCAGCTCGGGACTAGCGGGTGTAGGGGAGACCCAGTACTTC
>NA|TRBV5-1|17|TRBJ1-5|TRBD1
CASSLAGGDYSNQPQHF
TGCGCCAGCAGCTTGGCAGGGGGAGACTATAGCAATCAGCCCCAGCATTTT
>NA|TRBV7-9|12|TRBJ2-5|NA
CASSLSKETQYF
TGTGCCAGCAGCTTATCCAAAGAGACCCAGTACTTC
>NA|TRBV9|14|TRBJ2-5|NA
CASSAAVGRETQYF
TGTGCCAGCAGCGCCGCCGTGGGGCGGGAGACCCAGTACTTC
>few|TRBV2|15|TRBJ2-7|NA
CASSAARDVTYEQYF
TGTGCCAGCAGTGCCGCACGGGACGTAACCTACGAGCAGTACTTC
>once|TRBV27|12|TRBJ1-2|NA
CASKDGNYGYTF
TGTGCCAGCAAGGACGGAAACTATGGCTACACCTTC
>NA|TRBV6-6|15|TRBJ2-7|TRBD2
CASTPTSGSSYEQYF
TGTGCCAGCACCCCGACTAGCGGGAGCTCCTACGAGCAGTACTTC
>once|TRBV6-1|15|TRBJ2-5|NA
CASSEQVGLGETQYF
TGTGCCAGCAGTGAACAAGTGGGGTTGGGTGAGACCCAGTACTTC
>NA|TRBV11-2|13|TRBJ2-7|NA
CASSPGLSYEQYF
TGTGCCAGCAGCCCGGGACTCTCCTACGAGCAGTACTTC
>NA|TRBV9|16|TRBJ2-1|NA
CASSAEAGYAYNEQFF
TGTGCCAGCAGCGCAGAGGCGGGTTATGCCTACAATGAGCAGTTCTTC
>NA|TRBV2|14|TRBJ2-1|TRBD2
CASTRAGSYNEQFF
TGTGCCAGCACCCGAGCGGGATCCTACAATGAGCAGTTCTTC
>NA|TRBV10-2|14|TRBJ2-2|NA
CASSEPIGGGELFF
TGCGCCAGCAGTGAGCCTATAGGGGGCGGGGAGCTGTTTTTT
>few|TRBV11-2|12|TRBJ2-7|NA
CASSPQGSDWDF
TGTGCCAGCAGTCCGCAGGGGAGTGATTGGGACTTC
>NA|TRBV11-3|17|TRBJ2-7|TRBD2
CASSRNAGTSGRKGQYF
TGTGCCAGCAGCCGCAACGCCGGGACTAGCGGGAGGAAGGGGCAGTACTTC
>NA|TRBV2|12|TRBJ2-7|NA
CASRVETYEQYF
TGTGCCAGCAGAGTCGAAACCTACGAGCAGTACTTC
>once|TRBV5-4|18|TRBJ1-6|NA
CASSLWGKQGRTRSPLHF
TGTGCCAGCAGCTTGTGGGGGAAACAGGGCAGGACGCGATCACCCCTCCACTTT
>NA|TRBV7-3|16|TRBJ2-2|TRBD2
CASSPTSGSGTGELFF
TGTGCCAGCAGCCCGACGAGCGGGAGCGGCACCGGGGAGCTGTTTTTT
>NA|TRBV7-3|13|TRBJ2-3|TRBD2
CASSFLREGTQYF
TGTGCCAGCAGCTTCCTCAGGGAGGGTACGCAGTATTTT
>NA|TRBV7-9|14|TRBJ1-5|NA
CASSFGTSNQPQHF
TGTGCCAGCAGCTTTGGGACCAGCAATCAGCCCCAGCATTTT
>NA|TRBV19|13|TRBJ1-3|NA
CASSMSSGNTIYF
TGTGCCAGTAGTATGAGCTCTGGAAACACCATATATTTT
>few|TRBV13|12|TRBJ2-7|NA
CASSLSGYEQYF
TGTGCCAGCAGCTTATCGGGCTACGAGCAGTACTTC
>NA|TRBV5-4|14|TRBJ2-1|NA
CASSLVGSVQAAFF
TGTGCCAGCAGCTTGGTTGGAAGTGTGCAAGCGGCGTTCTTC
>once|TRBV7-9|15|TRBJ1-3|TRBD1
CASSSRTGDGNTIYF
TGTGCCAGCAGCTCAAGGACAGGGGACGGAAACACCATATATTTT
>NA|TRBV4-2|17|TRBJ2-1|NA
CASSQSLDDGQLDEQFF
TGTGCCAGCAGCCAGTCCCTGGATGACGGCCAGTTGGATGAGCAGTTCTTC
>NA|TRBV12-2|18|TRBJ1-5|NA
CASRLRHRDRGRNQPQHF
TGTGCAAGTCGCTTACGGCATCGGGACAGGGGTCGCAATCAGCCCCAGCATTTT
>NA|TRBV11-2|14|TRBJ2-7|NA
CASSLNLGAYEQYF
TGTGCCAGCAGCTTAAATCTGGGAGCCTACGAGCAGTACTTC
>NA|TRBV28|15|TRBJ1-2|TRBD1
CASSLRQGAHYGYTF
TGTGCCAGCAGTTTACGACAGGGTGCCCACTATGGCTACACCTTC
>NA|TRBV29-1|14|TRBJ1-1|NA
CSAPGLEGGTEAFF
TGCAGCGCCCCGGGACTGGAGGGGGGCACTGAAGCTTTCTTT
>NA|TRBV14|15|TRBJ2-7|TRBD2
CASSLLAGGTYEQYF
TGTGCCAGCAGCCTGCTGGCGGGGGGAACCTACGAGCAGTACTTC
>NA|TRBV18|15|TRBJ2-7|TRBD1
CASSVRQGDSGEQYF
TGTGCCAGCTCAGTCCGACAGGGGGACAGTGGGGAGCAGTACTTC